The rows below give T cell receptor beta chains drawn from one sample of a study of blood T cell repertoires in COVID-19. Clones were read by immunoSEQ multiplex PCR, and TCRdb kept only the in-frame ones, dropping some. The sample lists 120,000 or so clones; around 89% were seen once. Sequenced input: peripheral blood. The receptors were gathered from a woman in her forties or fifties with acute or convalescent COVID-19. Each CDR3 is given with its conserved first and last residue.

J gene: TRBJ2-3; V gene: TRBV5-6; CDR3 protein: CASSSTGNTDTQYF
J gene: TRBJ2-7; V gene: TRBV5-1; CDR3 protein: CASSLPSDRGLTYEQYF
J gene: TRBJ1-2; V gene: TRBV28; CDR3 protein: CAGQSTRYGYTF
J gene: TRBJ2-4; V gene: TRBV29-1; CDR3 protein: CSVLRGNIQYF
J gene: TRBJ2-1; V gene: TRBV5-1; CDR3 protein: CASSFDNEQFF
J gene: TRBJ2-3; V gene: TRBV12-3/TRBV12-4; CDR3 protein: CASRLLGTDTQYF
J gene: TRBJ1-5; V gene: TRBV2; CDR3 protein: CASSPSSNQPQHF
J gene: TRBJ1-4; V gene: TRBV15; CDR3 protein: CATSREVTGGRELFF
J gene: TRBJ2-3; V gene: TRBV27; CDR3 protein: CASSSLAGDTQYF
J gene: TRBJ1-6; V gene: TRBV7-2; CDR3 protein: CASSFSSYNSPLHF
J gene: TRBJ2-7; V gene: TRBV7-9; CDR3 protein: CASSLELTEQTYEQYF
J gene: TRBJ1-2; V gene: TRBV12-3/TRBV12-4; CDR3 protein: CASSLGGVYGYTF
J gene: TRBJ1-5; V gene: TRBV27; CDR3 protein: CASRDRAGVSNQPQHF
J gene: TRBJ2-2; V gene: TRBV5-1; CDR3 protein: CASSGGRGAGELFF
J gene: TRBJ1-3; V gene: TRBV12-3/TRBV12-4; CDR3 protein: CASSLRQGNTIYF
J gene: TRBJ1-3; V gene: TRBV2; CDR3 protein: CASRDRGAGNTIYF
J gene: TRBJ1-2; V gene: TRBV3-1/TRBV3-2; CDR3 protein: CASRDGNYGYTF
J gene: TRBJ2-7; V gene: TRBV7-2; CDR3 protein: CASSKAGASYEQYF
J gene: TRBJ2-3; V gene: TRBV10-1; CDR3 protein: CASSRTSGRDTDTQYF
J gene: TRBJ2-3; V gene: TRBV27; CDR3 protein: CASSLVRSDTQYF
J gene: TRBJ1-4; V gene: TRBV14; CDR3 protein: CASSHGTPGEKLFF
J gene: TRBJ2-1; V gene: TRBV19; CDR3 protein: CATRDFPREQFF
J gene: TRBJ2-7; V gene: TRBV27; CDR3 protein: CASSPLQGGVGYEQYF
J gene: TRBJ2-1; V gene: TRBV24-1; CDR3 protein: CATSDLGTSYNEQFF
J gene: TRBJ2-7; V gene: TRBV6-5; CDR3 protein: CASSSTGSYEQYF
J gene: TRBJ2-5; V gene: TRBV3-1/TRBV3-2; CDR3 protein: CASSPRTHGEETQYF
J gene: TRBJ1-5; V gene: TRBV4-2; CDR3 protein: CASSPSGPRGPQPQHF
J gene: TRBJ2-1; V gene: TRBV12-3/TRBV12-4; CDR3 protein: CASRRGQGNEQFF
J gene: TRBJ2-7; V gene: TRBV11-2; CDR3 protein: CASSWGGSAAEQYF
J gene: TRBJ1-3; V gene: TRBV18; CDR3 protein: CASSRLDSVSGNTIYF
J gene: TRBJ2-3; V gene: TRBV6-6; CDR3 protein: CASSYSGTKKDTQYF
J gene: TRBJ2-2; V gene: TRBV18; CDR3 protein: CASSARTTGTANTGELFF
J gene: TRBJ2-3; V gene: TRBV10-1; CDR3 protein: CASSDGLFSDTQYF
J gene: TRBJ1-1; V gene: TRBV5-1; CDR3 protein: CASSRDRADTEAFF
J gene: TRBJ2-7; V gene: TRBV30; CDR3 protein: CAWSFSGKSEQYF